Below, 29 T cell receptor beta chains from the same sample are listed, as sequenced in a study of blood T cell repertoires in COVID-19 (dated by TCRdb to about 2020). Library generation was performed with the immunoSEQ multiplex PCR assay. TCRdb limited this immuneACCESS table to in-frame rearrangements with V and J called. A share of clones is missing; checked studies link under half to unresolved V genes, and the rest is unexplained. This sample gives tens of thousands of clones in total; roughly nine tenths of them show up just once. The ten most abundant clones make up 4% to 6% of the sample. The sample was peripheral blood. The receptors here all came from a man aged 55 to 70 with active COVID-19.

CDR3 sequence (DNA): TGTGCCAGCCGTAAGGGGGCGGGAGGCACTGAAGCTTTCTTT. It encodes CASRKGAGGTEAFF. The rearrangement joins TRBV9 to TRBJ1-1; 7 positions match TRBD1. This CDR3 spans 14 amino acids. Germline lookup yields CDR1 SGDLS and CDR2 YYNGEE. V was pared by 7 bases and J by 4 bases, with 10 bases of the junction left unmatched.

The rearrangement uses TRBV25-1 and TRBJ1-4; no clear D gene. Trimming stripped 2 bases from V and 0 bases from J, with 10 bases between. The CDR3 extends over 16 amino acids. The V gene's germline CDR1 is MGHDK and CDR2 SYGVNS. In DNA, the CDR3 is TGTGCCAGCAGTGAAGGCCCCCAGACAACTAATGAAAAACTGTTTTTT. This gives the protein CASSEGPQTTNEKLFF.

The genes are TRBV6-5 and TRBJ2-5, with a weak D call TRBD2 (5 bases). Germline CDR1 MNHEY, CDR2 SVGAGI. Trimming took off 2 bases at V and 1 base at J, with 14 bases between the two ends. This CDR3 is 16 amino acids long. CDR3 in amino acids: CASSYVPGMFQETQYF. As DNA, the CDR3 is TGTGCCAGCAGTTACGTTCCGGGGATGTTCCAAGAGACCCAGTACTTC.

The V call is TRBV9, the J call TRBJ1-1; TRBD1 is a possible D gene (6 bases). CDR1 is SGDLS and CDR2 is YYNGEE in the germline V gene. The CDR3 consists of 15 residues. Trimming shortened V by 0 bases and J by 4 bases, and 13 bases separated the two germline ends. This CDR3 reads CASSVASGVGTEAFF. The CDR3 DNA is TGTGCCAGCAGCGTAGCTTCAGGGGTCGGCACTGAAGCTTTCTTT.

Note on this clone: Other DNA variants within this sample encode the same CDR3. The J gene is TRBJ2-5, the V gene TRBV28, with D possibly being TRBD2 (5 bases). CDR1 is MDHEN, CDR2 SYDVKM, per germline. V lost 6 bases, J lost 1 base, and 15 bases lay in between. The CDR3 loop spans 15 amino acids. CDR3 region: CASSQPGGLQETQYF. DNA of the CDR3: TGTGCCAGCAGCCAGCCCGGCGGGCTCCAAGAGACCCAGTACTTC.

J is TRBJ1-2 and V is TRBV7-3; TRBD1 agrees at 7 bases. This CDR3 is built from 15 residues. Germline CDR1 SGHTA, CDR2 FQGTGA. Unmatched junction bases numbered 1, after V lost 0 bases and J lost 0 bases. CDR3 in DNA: TGTGCCAGCAGCTTAACAGGGGGCGCTAACTATGGCTACACCTTC. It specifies CASSLTGGANYGYTF.

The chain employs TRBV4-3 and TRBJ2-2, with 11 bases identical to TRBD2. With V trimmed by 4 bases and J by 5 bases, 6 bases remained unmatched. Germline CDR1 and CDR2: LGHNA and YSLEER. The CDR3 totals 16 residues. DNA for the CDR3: TGCGCCAGCAGCCGGGAACTAGCGGGAGTAACCGGGGAGCTGTTTTTT. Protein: CASSRELAGVTGELFF.

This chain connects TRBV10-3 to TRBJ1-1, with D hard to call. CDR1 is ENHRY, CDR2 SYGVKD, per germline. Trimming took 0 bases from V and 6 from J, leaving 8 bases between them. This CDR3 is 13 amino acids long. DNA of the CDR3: TGTGCCATCAGTGAGTCTCGGGTACCTGAAGCTTTCTTT. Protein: CAISESRVPEAFF.

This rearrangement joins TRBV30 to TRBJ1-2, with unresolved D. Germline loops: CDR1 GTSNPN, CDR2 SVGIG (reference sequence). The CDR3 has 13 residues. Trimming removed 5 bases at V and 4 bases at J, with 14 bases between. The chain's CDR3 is CAWGNSGGYGYTF. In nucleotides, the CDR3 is TGTGCCTGGGGAAATTCGGGTGGCTATGGCTACACCTTC.

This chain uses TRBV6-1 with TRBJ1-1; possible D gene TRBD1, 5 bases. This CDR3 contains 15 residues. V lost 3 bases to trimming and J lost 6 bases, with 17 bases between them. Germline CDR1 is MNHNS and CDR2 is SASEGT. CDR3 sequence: CASSEDWGGTSEAFF. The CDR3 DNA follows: TGTGCCAGCAGTGAGGATTGGGGCGGGACCTCTGAAGCTTTCTTT.

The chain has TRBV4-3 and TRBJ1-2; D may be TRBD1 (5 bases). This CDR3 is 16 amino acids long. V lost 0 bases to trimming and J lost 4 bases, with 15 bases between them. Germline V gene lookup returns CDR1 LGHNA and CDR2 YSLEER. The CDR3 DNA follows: TGCGCCAGCAGCCAAGAGGGGCAGGGAACGTCCTATGGCTACACCTTC. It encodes CASSQEGQGTSYGYTF.

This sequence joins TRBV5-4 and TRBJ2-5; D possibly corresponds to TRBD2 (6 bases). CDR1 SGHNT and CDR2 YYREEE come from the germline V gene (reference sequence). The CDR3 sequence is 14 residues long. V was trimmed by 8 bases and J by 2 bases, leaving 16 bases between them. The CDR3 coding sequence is TGTGCCAGTCGAGAATCGGGACTTCAAGAGACCCAGTACTTC. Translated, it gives CASRESGLQETQYF.

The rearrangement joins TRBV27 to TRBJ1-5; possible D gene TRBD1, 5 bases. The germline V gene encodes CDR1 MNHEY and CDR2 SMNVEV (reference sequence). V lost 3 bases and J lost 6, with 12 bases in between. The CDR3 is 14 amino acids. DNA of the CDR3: TGTGCCAGCAGTTTTGGCAGGGAAGGTCAGCCCCAGCATTTT. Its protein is CASSFGREGQPQHF.

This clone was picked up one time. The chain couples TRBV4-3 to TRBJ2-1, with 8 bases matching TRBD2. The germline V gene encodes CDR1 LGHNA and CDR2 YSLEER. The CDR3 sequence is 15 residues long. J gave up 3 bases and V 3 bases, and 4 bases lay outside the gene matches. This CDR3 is CASSQSGSLYNEQFF. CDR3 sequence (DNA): TGCGCCAGCAGCCAGAGCGGGAGTCTCTACAATGAGCAGTTCTTC.

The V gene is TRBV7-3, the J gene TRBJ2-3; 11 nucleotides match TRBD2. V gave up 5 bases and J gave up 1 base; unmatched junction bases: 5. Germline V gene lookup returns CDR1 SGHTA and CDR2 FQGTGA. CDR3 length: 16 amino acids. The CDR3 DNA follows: TGTGCCAGCAGCCCACTAGCGGGAGTCGGCACAGATACGCAGTATTTT. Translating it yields CASSPLAGVGTDTQYF.

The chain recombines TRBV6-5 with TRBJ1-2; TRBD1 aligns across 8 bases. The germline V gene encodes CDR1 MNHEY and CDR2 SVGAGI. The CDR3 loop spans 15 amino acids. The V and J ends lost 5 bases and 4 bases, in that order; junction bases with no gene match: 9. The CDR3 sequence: CASSPEDRDAYGYTF. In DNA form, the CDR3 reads TGTGCCAGCAGTCCTGAGGACAGGGACGCCTATGGCTACACCTTC.

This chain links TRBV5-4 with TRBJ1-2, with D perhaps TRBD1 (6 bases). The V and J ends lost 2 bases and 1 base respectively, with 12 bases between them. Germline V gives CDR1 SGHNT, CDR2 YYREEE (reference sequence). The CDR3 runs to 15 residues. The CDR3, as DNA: TGTGCCAGCAGCTTAGGGCAGGGGCGTAACTATGGCTACACCTTC. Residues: CASSLGQGRNYGYTF.

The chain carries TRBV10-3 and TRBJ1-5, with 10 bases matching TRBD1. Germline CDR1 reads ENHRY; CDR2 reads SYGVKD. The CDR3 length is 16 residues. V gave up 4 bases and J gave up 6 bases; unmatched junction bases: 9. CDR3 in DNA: TGTGCCATCAGTGTATACGACAGGGGGCAAGGTCAGCCCCAGCATTTT. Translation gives CAISVYDRGQGQPQHF.

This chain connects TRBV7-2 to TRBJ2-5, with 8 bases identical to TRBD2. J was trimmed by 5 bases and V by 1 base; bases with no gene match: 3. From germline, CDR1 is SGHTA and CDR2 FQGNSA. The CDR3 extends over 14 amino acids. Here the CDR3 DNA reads TGTGCCAGCAGCTTAGGACTAGCGACGGAGACCCAGTACTTC. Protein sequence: CASSLGLATETQYF.

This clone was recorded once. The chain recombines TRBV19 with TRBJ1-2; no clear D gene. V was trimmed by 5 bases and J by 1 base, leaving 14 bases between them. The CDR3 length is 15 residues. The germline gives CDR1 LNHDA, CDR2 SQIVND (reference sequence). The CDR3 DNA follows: TGTGCCAGTAGTCCCTGGCAGGCCCTTAACTATGGCTACACCTTC. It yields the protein CASSPWQALNYGYTF.

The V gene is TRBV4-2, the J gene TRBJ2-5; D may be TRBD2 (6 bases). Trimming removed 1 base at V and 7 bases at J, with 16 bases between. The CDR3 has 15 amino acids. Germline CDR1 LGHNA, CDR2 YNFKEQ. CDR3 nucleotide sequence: TGTGCCAGCAGCCAAGGGGACTTGGCGGCGGGGACCCAGTACTTC. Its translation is CASSQGDLAAGTQYF.

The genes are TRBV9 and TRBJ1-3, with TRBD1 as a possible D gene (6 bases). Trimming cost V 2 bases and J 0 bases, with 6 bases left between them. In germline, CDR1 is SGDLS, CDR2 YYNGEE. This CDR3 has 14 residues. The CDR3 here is CASSVDSSGNTIYF. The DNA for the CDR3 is TGTGCCAGCAGCGTGGACAGCTCTGGAAACACCATATATTTT.

The CDR3 loop is CASSRGGDNYGYTF. The CDR3 DNA reads as TGTGCCAGTAGTCGTGGGGGCGATAACTATGGCTACACCTTC. This sequence joins TRBV19 and TRBJ1-2; D possibly corresponds to TRBD1 (6 bases). CDR1 and CDR2 (germline): LNHDA, SQIVND (reference sequence). The V gene lost 5 bases and the J gene lost 1 base, with 11 bases spanning the gap. CDR3 size: 14 residues.

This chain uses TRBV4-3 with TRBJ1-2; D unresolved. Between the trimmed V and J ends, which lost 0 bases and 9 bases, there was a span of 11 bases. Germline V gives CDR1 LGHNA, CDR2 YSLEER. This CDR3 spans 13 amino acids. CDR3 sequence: CASSQEGSVSYTF. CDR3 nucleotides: TGCGCCAGCAGCCAAGAAGGTAGCGTAAGCTACACCTTC.

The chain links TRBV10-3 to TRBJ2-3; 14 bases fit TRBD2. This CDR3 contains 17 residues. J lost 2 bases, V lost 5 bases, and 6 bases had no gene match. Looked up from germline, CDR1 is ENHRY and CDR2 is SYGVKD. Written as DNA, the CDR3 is TGTGCCATCAGTCCCGGACTAGCGGGAGGAGTCACAGATACGCAGTATTTT. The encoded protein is CAISPGLAGGVTDTQYF.

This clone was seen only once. CDR3 protein: CASSSFSYEQYF. CDR3 sequence (DNA): TGTGCCAGCAGCTCCTTCTCCTACGAGCAGTACTTC. The genes are TRBV7-9 and TRBJ2-7; D is uncertain. There are 12 residues in the CDR3. Per the germline V gene, CDR1 is SEHNR and CDR2 is FQNEAQ (reference sequence). V shed 4 bases and J shed 0 bases, with 4 bases lying between them.

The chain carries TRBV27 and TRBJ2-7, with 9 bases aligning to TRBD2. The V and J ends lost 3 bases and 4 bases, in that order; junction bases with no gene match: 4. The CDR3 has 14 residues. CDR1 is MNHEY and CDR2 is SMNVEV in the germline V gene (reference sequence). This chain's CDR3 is CASSLGLAGYEQYF. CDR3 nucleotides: TGTGCCAGCAGTTTGGGACTAGCCGGTTACGAGCAGTACTTC.

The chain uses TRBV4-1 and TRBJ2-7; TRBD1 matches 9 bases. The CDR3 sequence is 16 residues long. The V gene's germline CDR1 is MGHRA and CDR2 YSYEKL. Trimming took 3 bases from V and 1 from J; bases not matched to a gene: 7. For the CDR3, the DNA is TGCGCCAGCAGCCAGGGACAGGGCTTACCATCCTACGAGCAGTACTTC. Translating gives CASSQGQGLPSYEQYF.

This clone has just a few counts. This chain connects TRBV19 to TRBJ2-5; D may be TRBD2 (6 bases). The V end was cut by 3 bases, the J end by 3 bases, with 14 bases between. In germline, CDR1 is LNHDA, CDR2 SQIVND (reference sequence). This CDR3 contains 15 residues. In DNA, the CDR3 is TGTGCCAGTAGTATTTGGGGGGAACTAGAAGAGACCCAGTACTTC. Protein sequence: CASSIWGELEETQYF.